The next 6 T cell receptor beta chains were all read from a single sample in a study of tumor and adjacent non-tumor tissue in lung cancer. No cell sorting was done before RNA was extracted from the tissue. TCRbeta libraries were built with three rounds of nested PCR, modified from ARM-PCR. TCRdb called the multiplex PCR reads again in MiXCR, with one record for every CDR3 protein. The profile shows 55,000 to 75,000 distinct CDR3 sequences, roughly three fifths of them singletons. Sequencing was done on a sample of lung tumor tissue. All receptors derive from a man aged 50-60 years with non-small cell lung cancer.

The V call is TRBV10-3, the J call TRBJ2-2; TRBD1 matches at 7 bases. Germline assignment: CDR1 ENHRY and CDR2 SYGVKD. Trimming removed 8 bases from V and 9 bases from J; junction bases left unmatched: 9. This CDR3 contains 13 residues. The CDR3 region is CAIGDRAARELFF. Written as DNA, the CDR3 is TGTGCCATCGGCGACAGGGCGGCCAGGGAGCTGTTTTTT.

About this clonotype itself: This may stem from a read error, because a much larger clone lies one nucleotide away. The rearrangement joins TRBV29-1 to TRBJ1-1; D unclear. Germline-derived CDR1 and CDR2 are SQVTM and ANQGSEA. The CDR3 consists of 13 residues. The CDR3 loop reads CSIETAMNTEAFF. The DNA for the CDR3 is TGCAGCATTGAAACAGCCATGAACACTGAAGCTTTCTTT.

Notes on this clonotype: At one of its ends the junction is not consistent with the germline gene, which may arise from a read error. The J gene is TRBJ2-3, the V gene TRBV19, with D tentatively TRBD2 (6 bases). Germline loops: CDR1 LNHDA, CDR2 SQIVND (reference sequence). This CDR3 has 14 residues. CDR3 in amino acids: CATSAGRPADTQYF. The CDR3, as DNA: TGTGCCACTAGTGCGGGACGTCCGGCAGATACGCAGTATTTT.

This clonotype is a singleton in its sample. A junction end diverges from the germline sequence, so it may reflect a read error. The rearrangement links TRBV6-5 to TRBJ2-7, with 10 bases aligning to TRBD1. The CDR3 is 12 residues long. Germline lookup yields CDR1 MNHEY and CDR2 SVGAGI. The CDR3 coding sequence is TGTGCCGGCAGTCACCCGGGACAGGGGCAATACTTC. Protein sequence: CAGSHPGQGQYF.

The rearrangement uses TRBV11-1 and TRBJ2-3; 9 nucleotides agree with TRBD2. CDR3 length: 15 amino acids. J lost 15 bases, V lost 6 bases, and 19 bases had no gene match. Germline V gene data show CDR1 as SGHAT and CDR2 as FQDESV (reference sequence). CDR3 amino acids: CASRQLAGRTDMHYF. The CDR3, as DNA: TGTGCCAGCAGACAACTAGCGGGTCGCACGGATATGCACTATTTT.

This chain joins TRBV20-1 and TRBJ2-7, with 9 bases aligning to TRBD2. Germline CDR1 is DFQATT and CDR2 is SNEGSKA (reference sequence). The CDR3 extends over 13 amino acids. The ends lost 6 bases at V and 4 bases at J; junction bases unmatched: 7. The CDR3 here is CSARISGGYEQYF. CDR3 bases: TGCAGTGCCCGGATTAGCGGGGGTTACGAGCAGTACTTC.